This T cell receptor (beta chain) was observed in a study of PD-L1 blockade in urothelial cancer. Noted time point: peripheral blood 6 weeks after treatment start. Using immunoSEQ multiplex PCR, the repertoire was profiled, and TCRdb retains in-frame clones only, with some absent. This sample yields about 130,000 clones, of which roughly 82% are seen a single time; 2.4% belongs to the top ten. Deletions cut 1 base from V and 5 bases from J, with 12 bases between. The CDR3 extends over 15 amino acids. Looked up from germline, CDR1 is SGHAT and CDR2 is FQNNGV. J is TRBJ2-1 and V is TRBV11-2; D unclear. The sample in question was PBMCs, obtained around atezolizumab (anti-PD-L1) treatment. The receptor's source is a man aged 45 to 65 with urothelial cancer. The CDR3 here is CASSLVTTANNEQFF. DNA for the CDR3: TGTGCCAGCAGCTTAGTAACTACCGCGAACAATGAGCAGTTCTTC.